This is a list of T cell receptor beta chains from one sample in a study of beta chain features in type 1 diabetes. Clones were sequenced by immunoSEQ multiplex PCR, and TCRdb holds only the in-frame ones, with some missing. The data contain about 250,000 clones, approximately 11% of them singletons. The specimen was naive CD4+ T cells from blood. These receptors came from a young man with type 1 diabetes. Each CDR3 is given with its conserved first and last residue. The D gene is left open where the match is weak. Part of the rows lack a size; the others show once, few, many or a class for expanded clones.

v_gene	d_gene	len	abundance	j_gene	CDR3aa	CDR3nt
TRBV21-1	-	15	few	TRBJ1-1	CASSKEAVPNTEAFF	TGTGCCAGCAGCAAAGAGGCGGTTCCTAACACTGAAGCTTTCTTT
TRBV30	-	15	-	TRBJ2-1	CAWSVSSGAYNEQFF	TGTGCCTGGAGTGTAAGTAGCGGAGCATACAATGAGCAGTTCTTC
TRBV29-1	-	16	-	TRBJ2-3	CSVEDTQGGTTDTQYF	TGCAGCGTTGAAGATACACAGGGTGGGACCACAGATACGCAGTATTTT
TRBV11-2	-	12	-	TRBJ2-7	CASSLEADPQYF	TGTGCCAGCAGCTTAGAGGCAGATCCGCAGTACTTC
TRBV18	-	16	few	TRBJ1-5	CASSPAGYGGNQPQHF	TGTGCCAGCTCACCGGCCGGCTACGGGGGCAATCAGCCCCAGCATTTT
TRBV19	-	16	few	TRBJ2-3	CASRPRSGVPTVVQYF	TGTGCCAGTAGACCAAGATCAGGCGTACCGACAGTGGTGCAGTATTTT
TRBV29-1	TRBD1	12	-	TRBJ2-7	CSGGQGSYEQYF	TGCAGCGGGGGACAGGGGTCCTACGAGCAGTACTTC
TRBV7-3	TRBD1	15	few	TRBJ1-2	CASSIRGSGAYGYTF	TGTGCCAGCAGCATCAGGGGGTCAGGGGCCTATGGCTACACCTTC
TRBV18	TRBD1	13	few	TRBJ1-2	CASSPDRGFGYTF	TGTGCCAGCTCGCCCGACAGGGGGTTTGGCTACACCTTC
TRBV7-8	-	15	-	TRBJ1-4	CASSFSGGLNEKLFF	TGTGCCAGCAGCTTCAGTGGGGGCTTGAATGAAAAACTGTTTTTT
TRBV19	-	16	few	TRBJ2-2	CASSIRQGITPGELFF	TGTGCCAGTAGTATCCGGCAGGGGATTACACCCGGGGAGCTGTTTTTT
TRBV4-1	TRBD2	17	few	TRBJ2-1	CASSQEGASGGLNEQFF	TGCGCCAGCAGCCAAGAAGGCGCTAGCGGGGGTCTTAATGAGCAGTTCTTC
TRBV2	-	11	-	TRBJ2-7	CASSVASQQYF	TGTGCCAGCAGTGTCGCGTCACAGCAGTACTTC
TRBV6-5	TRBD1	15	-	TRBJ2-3	CASRRTGGEVDTQYF	TGTGCCAGCAGGCGTACAGGGGGCGAGGTAGATACGCAGTATTTT
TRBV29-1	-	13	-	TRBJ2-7	CSVAPGLYYEQYF	TGCAGCGTTGCCCCCGGACTCTACTACGAGCAGTACTTC
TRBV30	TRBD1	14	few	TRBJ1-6	CAWSVTGGNSPLHF	TGTGCCTGGAGTGTTACAGGGGGGAATTCACCCCTCCACTTT
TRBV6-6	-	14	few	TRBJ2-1	CASRQGGSYNEQFF	TGTGCCAGCAGACAGGGTGGGTCCTACAATGAGCAGTTCTTC
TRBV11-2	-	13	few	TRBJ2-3	CASSTDFTDTQYF	TGTGCCAGCAGCACCGACTTCACAGATACGCAGTATTTT